This TCR beta chain was retrieved from a study of blood T cell repertoires in COVID-19. The assay was immunoSEQ multiplex PCR, and TCRdb's table has in-frame clones only and misses some. The repertoire has some 160,000 clones, roughly 85% of them found once; the top ten carry around 20%. The V gene's germline CDR1 is ENHRY and CDR2 SYGVKD. V gave up 8 bases and J gave up 4 bases; unmatched junction bases: 2. The CDR3 runs 13 residues. The clonotype comes from a woman between 65 and 79 years old in a cohort exposed to, infected with or recovered from COVID-19 (not recorded which). The chain joins TRBV10-3 to TRBJ2-3, with 11 positions matching TRBD1. The sample taken for sequencing was PBMCs or T cells enriched from blood (not recorded which). The CDR3 coding sequence is TGTGCCATCTCGGGACAGGGGGCAGATACGCAGTATTTT. It yields the protein CAISGQGADTQYF.